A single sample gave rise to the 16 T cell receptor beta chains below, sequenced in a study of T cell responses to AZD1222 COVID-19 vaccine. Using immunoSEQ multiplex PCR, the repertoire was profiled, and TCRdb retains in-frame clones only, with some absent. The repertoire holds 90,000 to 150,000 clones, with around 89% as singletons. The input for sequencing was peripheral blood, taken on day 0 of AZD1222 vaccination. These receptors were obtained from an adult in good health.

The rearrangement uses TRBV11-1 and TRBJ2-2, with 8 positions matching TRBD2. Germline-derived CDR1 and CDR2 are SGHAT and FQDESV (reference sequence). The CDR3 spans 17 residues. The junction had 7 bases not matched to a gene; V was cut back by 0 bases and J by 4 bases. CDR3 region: CASSLAPAGASTGELFF. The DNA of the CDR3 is TGTGCCAGCAGCTTAGCGCCAGCGGGGGCAAGCACCGGGGAGCTGTTTTTT.

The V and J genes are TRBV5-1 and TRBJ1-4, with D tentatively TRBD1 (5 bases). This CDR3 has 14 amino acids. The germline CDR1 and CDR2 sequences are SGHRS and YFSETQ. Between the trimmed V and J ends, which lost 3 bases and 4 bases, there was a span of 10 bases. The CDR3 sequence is CASSSQGVNEKLFF. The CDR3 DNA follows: TGCGCCAGCAGCTCGCAGGGAGTTAATGAAAAACTGTTTTTT.

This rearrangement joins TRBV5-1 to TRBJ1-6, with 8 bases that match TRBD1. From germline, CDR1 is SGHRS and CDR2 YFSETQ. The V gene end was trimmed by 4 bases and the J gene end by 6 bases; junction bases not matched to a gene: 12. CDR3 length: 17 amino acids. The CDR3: CASSPRGVTGVNSPLHF. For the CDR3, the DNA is TGCGCCAGCAGCCCGCGTGGAGTGACAGGGGTTAATTCACCCCTCCACTTT.

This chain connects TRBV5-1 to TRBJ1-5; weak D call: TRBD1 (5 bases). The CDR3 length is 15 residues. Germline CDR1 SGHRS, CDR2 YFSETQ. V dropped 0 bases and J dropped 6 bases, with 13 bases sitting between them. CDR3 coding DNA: TGCGCCAGCAGCTTGGAGCCAGGGAGTGGTCAGCCCCAGCATTTT. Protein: CASSLEPGSGQPQHF.

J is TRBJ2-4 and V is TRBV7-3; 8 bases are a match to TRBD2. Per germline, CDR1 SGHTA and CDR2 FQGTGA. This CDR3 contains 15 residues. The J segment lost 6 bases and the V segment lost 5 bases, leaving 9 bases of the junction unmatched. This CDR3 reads CASSPGGKTGNIQYF. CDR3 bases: TGTGCCAGCAGCCCGGGGGGGAAAACAGGAAACATTCAGTACTTC. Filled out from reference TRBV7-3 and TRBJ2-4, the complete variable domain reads GAGVSQTPSNKVTEKGKYVELRCDPISGHTALYWYRQSLGQGPEFLIYFQGTGAADDSGLPNDRFFAVRPEGSVSTLKIQRTERGDSAVYLCASSPGGKTGNIQYFGAGTRLSVL.

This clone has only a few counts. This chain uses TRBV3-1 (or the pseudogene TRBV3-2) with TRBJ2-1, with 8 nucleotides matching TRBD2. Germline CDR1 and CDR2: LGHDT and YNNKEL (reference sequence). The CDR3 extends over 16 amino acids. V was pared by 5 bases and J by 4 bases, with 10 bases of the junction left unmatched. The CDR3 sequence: CASSSQVAGGYNEQFF. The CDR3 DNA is TGTGCCAGCAGCTCCCAAGTGGCGGGGGGTTACAATGAGCAGTTCTTC.

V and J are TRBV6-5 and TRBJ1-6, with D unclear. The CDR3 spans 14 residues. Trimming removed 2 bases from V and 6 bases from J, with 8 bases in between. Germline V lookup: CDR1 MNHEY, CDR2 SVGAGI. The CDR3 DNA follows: TGTGCCAGCAGTTACAAGGGAGGTAATTCACCCCTCCACTTT. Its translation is CASSYKGGNSPLHF.

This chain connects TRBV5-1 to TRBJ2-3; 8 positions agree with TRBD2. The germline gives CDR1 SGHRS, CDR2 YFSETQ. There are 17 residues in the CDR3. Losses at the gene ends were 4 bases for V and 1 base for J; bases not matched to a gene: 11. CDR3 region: CASSQTLSGGGTDTQYF. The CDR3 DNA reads TGCGCCAGCAGCCAGACTTTAAGCGGGGGAGGCACAGATACGCAGTATTTT.

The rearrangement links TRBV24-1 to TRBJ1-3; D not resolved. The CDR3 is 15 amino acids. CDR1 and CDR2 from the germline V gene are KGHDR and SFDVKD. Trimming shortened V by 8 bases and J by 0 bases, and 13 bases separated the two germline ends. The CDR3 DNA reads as TGTGCCACCAAGTTTTCGAGGAGCTCTGGAAACACCATATATTTT. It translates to CATKFSRSSGNTIYF.

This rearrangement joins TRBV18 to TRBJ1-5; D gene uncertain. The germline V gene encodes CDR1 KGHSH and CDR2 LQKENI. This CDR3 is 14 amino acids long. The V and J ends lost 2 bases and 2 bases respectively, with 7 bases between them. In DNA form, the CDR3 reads TGTGCCAGCTCACCAAAGGAGGGCAATCAGCCCCAGCATTTT. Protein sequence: CASSPKEGNQPQHF.

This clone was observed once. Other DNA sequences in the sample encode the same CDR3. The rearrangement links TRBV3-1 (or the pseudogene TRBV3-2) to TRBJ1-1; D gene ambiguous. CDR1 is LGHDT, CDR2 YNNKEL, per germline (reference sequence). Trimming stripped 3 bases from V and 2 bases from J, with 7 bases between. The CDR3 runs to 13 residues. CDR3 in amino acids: CASSQGSNTEAFF. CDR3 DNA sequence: TGTGCCAGCAGCCAGGGATCAAACACTGAAGCTTTCTTT.

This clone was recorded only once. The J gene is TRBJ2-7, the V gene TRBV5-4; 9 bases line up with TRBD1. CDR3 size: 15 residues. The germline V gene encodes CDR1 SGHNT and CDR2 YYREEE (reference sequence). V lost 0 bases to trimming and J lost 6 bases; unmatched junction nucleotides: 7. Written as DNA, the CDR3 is TGTGCCAGCAGCTTGGGGGGACAGGGAGCCTCCGAGCAGTACTTC. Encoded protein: CASSLGGQGASEQYF.

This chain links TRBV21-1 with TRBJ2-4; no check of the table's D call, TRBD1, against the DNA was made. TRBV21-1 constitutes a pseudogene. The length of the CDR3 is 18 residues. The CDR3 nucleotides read TGTGCCAGCAGCGTAACCCGGGACATAGAATGTACCAAAAACATTCAGTACTTC. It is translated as CASSVTRDIECTKNIQYF.

CDR3 nucleotide sequence: TGCGCCAGCGGGCCGGGACAGGGTTCCTTAGGGGAAAAACTGTTTTTT. This translates into CASGPGQGSLGEKLFF. V gene TRBV5-1 combines with J gene TRBJ1-4; 9 bases match TRBD1. Germline V gene data show CDR1 as SGHRS and CDR2 as YFSETQ. With 7 bases clipped from V and 8 bases from J, the junction kept 15 bases outside the gene matches. The CDR3 has 16 amino acids.

CDR3 loop: CASSLDQLNTIYF. The DNA of the CDR3 is TGCGCCAGCAGCTTGGATCAGTTAAACACCATATATTTT. V is TRBV5-1 and J is TRBJ1-3; unclear D gene. The V end lost 0 bases, the J end lost 6 bases, and 7 bases lay between the germline ends. From germline, CDR1 is SGHRS and CDR2 YFSETQ. This CDR3 region has 13 residues.

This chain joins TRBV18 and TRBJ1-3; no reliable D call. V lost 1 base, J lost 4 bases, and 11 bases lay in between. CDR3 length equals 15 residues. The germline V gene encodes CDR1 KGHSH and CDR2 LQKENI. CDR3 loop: CASSPRVSSGNTIYF. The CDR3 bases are TGTGCCAGCTCACCACGCGTCAGTTCAGGAAACACCATATATTTT.